This T cell receptor beta chain was profiled in a study of cytomegalovirus exposure and HLA in healthy donors. The CDR3 covers 16 residues. Germline V gene lookup returns CDR1 MGHRA and CDR2 YSYEKL. V lost 4 bases to trimming and J lost 0 bases, with 16 bases between them. 60 Vbeta and 13 Jbeta primers were used in PCR. The method was immunoSEQ multiplex PCR; TCRdb's version includes in-frame clones alone and lacks a portion of them. In total, the table holds fewer than 100,000 clones. The sequence derives from a young man in good health and CMV-seropositive. The sequenced sample was PBMCs. The V and J genes are TRBV4-1 and TRBJ2-7; TRBD1 might be the D (6 bases). The CDR3 region is CASSPARGSPSYEQYF. As DNA, the CDR3 is TGCGCCAGCAGCCCCGCAAGGGGGTCTCCCTCCTACGAGCAGTACTTC.